The 9 T cell receptor beta chains in this list originate from one sample, sequenced in a study of blood T cell repertoires in COVID-19. TCRdb's copy holds only in-frame clones and misses some; the assay was immunoSEQ multiplex PCR. The sample lists tens of thousands of clones; about 83% were seen once. The source material was peripheral blood. All receptors come from a woman of 80 years or more with acute or convalescent COVID-19.

The chain carries TRBV4-3 and TRBJ2-1; D is possibly TRBD2 (5 bases). The CDR3 sequence is 14 residues long. The V end lost 4 bases, the J end lost 9 bases, and 16 bases lay between the germline ends. CDR1 is LGHNA and CDR2 is YSLEER in the germline V gene. CDR3 sequence: CASSLGELAPEQFF. CDR3 bases: TGCGCCAGCAGCCTTGGGGAGTTGGCGCCTGAGCAGTTCTTC.

This chain links TRBV7-2 with TRBJ1-6; D possibly corresponds to TRBD1 (6 bases). The CDR3 length is 15 residues. Germline V CDR1 and CDR2: SGHTA, FQGNSA. V lost 3 bases to trimming and J lost 7 bases, with 13 bases between them. The CDR3 here is CASSLGAGSNSPLHF. CDR3 DNA sequence: TGTGCCAGCAGCTTGGGGGCAGGATCCAATTCACCCCTCCACTTT. The variable domain in full, with the rest retrieved from reference TRBV7-2 and TRBJ1-6, is GAGVSQSPSNKVTEKGKDVELRCDPISGHTALYWYRQSLGQGLEFLIYFQGNSAPDKSGLPSDRFSAERTGGSVSTLTIQRTQQEDSAVYLCASSLGAGSNSPLHFGNGTRLTVT.

CDR3 region: CASSPTWDRGRVDTQYF. The CDR3 region has the DNA TGTGCCAGCAGCCCGACCTGGGACAGGGGGCGTGTGGATACGCAGTATTTT. J is TRBJ2-3 and V is TRBV5-6; TRBD1 agrees at 12 bases. Germline CDR1 SGHDT, CDR2 YYEEEE. CDR3 length equals 17 residues. Trimming cost V 4 bases and J 6 bases; bases outside gene matches: 12.

The genes are TRBV4-2 and TRBJ1-2; 12 nucleotides match TRBD1. The length of the CDR3 is 17 residues. The trim removed 0 bases at V and 7 bases at J, leaving 9 bases unmatched. Germline CDR1 is LGHNA and CDR2 is YNFKEQ. The CDR3 loop is CASSQDGTGGSSGGYTF. In DNA, the CDR3 is TGTGCCAGCAGCCAAGATGGGACAGGGGGCAGTTCTGGTGGCTACACCTTC.

The V gene is TRBV7-2, the J gene TRBJ2-7, with 8 bases fitting TRBD2. CDR3 length equals 14 residues. Germline CDR1 is SGHTA and CDR2 is FQGNSA. The trim removed 3 bases at V and 4 bases at J, leaving 5 bases unmatched. CDR3 in DNA: TGTGCCAGCAGCTTCACTAGCGGCAAATACGAGCAGTACTTC. Its protein product is CASSFTSGKYEQYF.

The chain has TRBV18 and TRBJ2-3; 8 bases fit TRBD1. Looked up from germline, CDR1 is KGHSH and CDR2 is LQKENI. V trimming: 3 bases; J trimming: 4 bases; junction bases outside the gene matches: 9. CDR3 length: 16 residues. The CDR3, as DNA: TGTGCCAGCTCACCCCCCGGACAGGGAGGCGCAGATACGCAGTATTTT. This gives the protein CASSPPGQGGADTQYF.

This chain uses TRBV5-1 with TRBJ1-2; 8 nucleotides agree with TRBD1. Germline V CDR1 and CDR2: SGHRS, YFSETQ. The CDR3 length is 16 residues. The J segment lost 5 bases and the V segment lost 3 bases, leaving 12 bases of the junction unmatched. Here the CDR3 reads CASSSGQGDSGYGYTF. The CDR3 nucleotides read TGCGCCAGCAGCTCCGGACAGGGCGACTCAGGGTATGGCTACACCTTC.

The rearrangement uses TRBV27 and TRBJ2-1; TRBD2 might be the D (6 bases). The CDR3 sequence is 14 residues long. Trimming took off 6 bases at V and 0 bases at J, with 9 bases between the two ends. Germline CDR1 and CDR2: MNHEY and SMNVEV (reference sequence). The CDR3 nucleotides are TGTGCCAGCAGGGGACTGAACTCCTACAATGAGCAGTTCTTC. Protein sequence: CASRGLNSYNEQFF.

This clone was counted only a few times. The rearrangement links TRBV15 to TRBJ1-4; D might be TRBD1 (5 bases). Per germline, CDR1 LNHNV and CDR2 YYDKDF (reference sequence). This CDR3 spans 15 amino acids. V lost 1 base and J lost 2, with 8 bases in between. The CDR3 reads CATSRAGGTNEKLFF. The CDR3 DNA follows: TGTGCCACCAGCAGAGCCGGGGGGACTAATGAAAAACTGTTTTTT.